This T cell receptor (beta chain) was sequenced during a study of cytomegalovirus exposure and HLA in healthy donors (dated by TCRdb to about 2017). Study-level background: An earlier analysis of some 500 of the donors reported about 250 Gb of sequence data and 117 million unique TCR beta sequences from about 179 million T cells. An early release that covered about 600 HLA-typed donors contained around 300 gigabases of sequencing data and roughly 84 million unique TCR sequences. Among the roughly 390 genotyped donors, under 90% belonged to the genetic ancestry cluster associated with self-reported Caucasian donors. The study aimed to test whether signatures of past pathogen exposure could be identified by cataloging public T cell receptors. The T cell repertoires of some 670 subjects were profiled by immunosequencing and related to cytomegalovirus serostatus. In addition to the first cohort of roughly 700 subjects, a separate validation cohort of approximately 120 different subjects was used. High-throughput TCR immunosequencing, statistical association of individual TCRs with disease status, and machine learning were combined to predict cytomegalovirus infection status. In a later analysis, previously published TCR beta repertoires from about 640 donors were re-analyzed and high-resolution HLA genotyping was added so that TCR occurrence patterns could be studied. The later analysis used no new phenotypic data to find candidate immune exposures, relying instead on TCR beta sequences and their occurrence across donors. To decide whether each TCR beta V gene segment behaved as functional or pseudogenic, an earlier analysis of approximately 600 of the donors relied on high-throughput TCR beta sequencing. Alongside the repertoire data, information on donor age, sex, ethnicity and CMV serostatus was compiled. In a later genetic analysis, genome-wide SNP genotypes for about 65% of the roughly 700 donors were used, and that subset was treated as a discovery cohort. Every discovery cohort repertoire had been produced on one sequencing platform. Both class I and class II loci were covered by HLA typing, at four-digit resolution. Typing coverage varied by locus: roughly 620-640 donors for A, B, C, DRB1 and DQB1; 500 to 550 for DQA1; over 600 for DPA1; more than 450 for DPB1. Roughly 5 DR-DQ haplotypes were handled as single units for association and clustering, since linkage in the cohort was strong. On average, over 200,000 unique TCR beta nucleotide sequences were sequenced per donor among several hundred genotyped donors of the cohort, with roughly 18% of those sequences being non-productive. What the authors observed across the whole study: Strong co-occurrence of HLA alleles, especially DR and DQ, made assigning TCR associations to individual alleles difficult. A further reported finding was that TCR beta sequences accurately predicted the HLA-A and HLA-B alleles for most subjects in the first cohort. The study listed 150 to 200 TCR beta chains as associated with cytomegalovirus. CMV serostatus was the only immune exposure information available for the cohort. Presence/absence analyses assumed roughly uniform sequencing depth across donors, an assumption that may not hold. Only TCR beta chains were sequenced in this cohort, and the absence of alpha or paired-chain data limited detectable features. According to the authors, the approach could potentially be generalized to other disease states and immunological phenotypes. Linkage disequilibrium might explain the correlated functional status among segregating V segments, but an unknown experimental factor could not be excluded. Because HLA typing was unavailable for some donors at each locus, only the typed subset was used in association tests. According to a later genetic analysis, donors in an Asian-associated ancestry cluster had fewer N-insertions in productive TCRs than the approximately 710-donor mean. In vitro tests confirmed that a few of the cytomegalovirus-associated TCR beta chains recognize cytomegalovirus antigens. Compared with equally common non-associated chains, HLA-associated TCR beta chains in a later analysis were more clonally expanded and had lower generation probabilities. According to a later analysis, TCR association rates differed among HLA loci, with DRB1 alleles showing the most associated TCRs and HLA-C alleles showing the fewest. Across donors, most TCR sequences were observed very rarely, whereas some public TCRs were present in many individuals. In a later analysis, 16,951 TCR beta sequences were associated with specific HLA alleles at a false discovery rate of 0.05. A later analysis reported that several top co-occurrence clusters appeared linked to parvovirus B19, influenza, CMV and Epstein-Barr virus. A cluster of highly shared sequence variants was judged likely to represent a technical artifact of the sequencing pipeline. Cytomegalovirus status was reported to be diagnosed by the classifier with high specificity and sensitivity in both the original and validation cohorts. In a later genetic analysis, a missense DCLRE1C variant was associated with V-gene and J-gene trimming of TCR beta chains, and the association was replicated in an independent cohort. In an earlier analysis of 587 of the donors, most TCR beta V segments were observed in productive rearrangements about 87% or about 30% of the time, broadly matching IMGT annotations. In a later analysis, most CMV-associated TCR beta chains were found to appear HLA-restricted, with HLA associations seemingly driven largely by CMV exposure. Because counts were too low, 15 or so rarely observed V segments, including chromosome 9 orphons, were excluded from the earlier analysis of 587 of the donors.

This clone occurred a few times. Which antigen it targets is not known. The record has no base qualities; no much larger clone is one base away. Library method: the immunoSEQ multiplex PCR assay. For the multiplex PCR, a mixture combining 60 forward primers for TCR Vbeta segments and 13 reverse primers for TCR Jbeta segments was used. The CDR3 region of rearranged TCR beta genes was amplified from genomic DNA with a multiplex PCR assay. Amplified TCR beta libraries were sequenced as 87-base-pair reads on the Illumina HiSeq System. For the original study's pipeline: Across the 600 to 700 repertoires, a later analysis counted around 80 million unique TCR beta chains, roughly 11 million of which were shared by at least two donors. To remove PCR and sequencing errors, raw reads were error-corrected and collapsed into unique sequences using a nearest-neighbor algorithm that merged closely related sequences. Alignment of CDR3 sequences to IMGT reference sequences was used to assign V, D and J gene segments. For a sequence to be retained, a match of at least six nucleotides to both a V gene segment and a J gene segment was required. A rearrangement was called productive if the CDR3 had no stop codons and remained in frame with V and J, and every other rearrangement was called non-productive. Following IMGT convention, CDR3 was defined as the stretch from the second conserved V-encoded cysteine to the conserved J-encoded phenylalanine. The earlier analysis of 550 to 650 of the donors excluded any sequence lacking an unambiguous match to a single V gene segment. An earlier analysis of roughly 590 of the donors called V segments functional above 56.7% productive rearrangements and segregating when the between-donor standard deviation exceeded 5%. A statistical classification framework was built to diagnose cytomegalovirus status from the catalog of TCR beta chain sequences. In a later analysis, V and J genes were assigned by comparing TCR nucleotide sequences against IMGT/GENE-DB human TR gene sequences. The TCRdist pipeline was used in a later analysis to assign CDR3 sequences and most-parsimonious VDJ recombination scenarios. In a later analysis, every TCR beta chain was defined by the combination of its CDR3 amino acid sequence and its V-gene family, and reads without a unique V-gene family were dropped. To address suspected cross-contamination and a sequencing artifact, a later analysis removed under 600 highly shared, low-generation-probability nucleotide sequences. In a later analysis, a clonal expansion index was calculated for each public chain from normalized within-repertoire ranks of inferred template counts. In a later analysis, generation probabilities were computed using a VDJ recombination model fitted to out-of-frame rearrangements, and the results were checked against IGoR. Hypergeometric tests were used in a later analysis to score TCR-TCR, TCR-HLA and TCR-CMV co-occurrence, with a repertoire-size bias correction applied to the TCR pairs. A later analysis estimated false discovery rates by permuting HLA or CMV assignments 20 times. A later analysis grouped co-occurring TCRs with DBSCAN, adding TCRdist sequence similarity when clustering within HLA-allele-positive subsets. Repertoires with fewer than 30,000 or more than 120,000 public chains were left out of co-occurrence clustering, as were about 5 repertoires with anomalous nucleotide sharing. TCRdb obtained this table from immuneACCESS and retained in-frame rearrangements with V and J assigned. These tables miss some clones; where compared with another copy, unresolved V genes account for less than half of the shortfall, and the remainder is unexplained. V and J calls and clone size come straight from that table; D and trimming were deduced from the DNA. Recorded for this sample are some 120,000 clones; around 70% of them occurred a single time. The ten biggest clones cover 4.1% of the sample.

In total, 666 healthy bone marrow donors made up the cohort. At the time of sampling, all cohort members were nominally healthy, though unrecorded immune exposures were likely present. The donor was CMV seronegative and belonged to the group of under 400 seronegative cohort members. A peripheral blood sample was collected from each donor, and TCR beta sequencing was performed on peripheral blood mononuclear cells. The Qiagen DNeasy Blood Extraction Kit was used to extract genomic DNA from the blood cell samples. This clonotype originated in a middle-aged woman in good health and CMV-seronegative. Input material: PBMCs.

The DNA is as follows: TGCACCAGCGACCACAGGGGGGACACCGGGGAGCTGTTTTTT. Protein translation: CTSDHRGDTGELFF. The rearranged segments are TRBV1 and TRBJ2-2; the listed D gene, TRBD1, was not tested against the DNA. TRBV1 has pseudogene status. The CDR3 holds 14 amino acids from the cysteine to the phenylalanine. Only the CDR3 part of the read is kept: 42 bases, read in frame from the first base.